This T cell receptor (beta chain) was sequenced in a study of shared clonotypes between healthy human individuals. This clone came up many times. Its antigen is as yet unknown. Whole-study results and caveats: Specimens sampled were limited to blood, with tissue repertoires likely differing.

The table came from immunoSEQ multiplex PCR; TCRdb's copy has only in-frame clones and leaves some out. This sample has about 480,000 clones, with 70% to 80% found just once. This CDR3 region has 12 residues. V gave up 8 bases and J gave up 1 base, with 6 bases separating them. The V gene's germline CDR1 is SGHVS and CDR2 FQNEAQ. Source material: PBMCs. The rearrangement joins TRBV7-8 to TRBJ1-5, with D unclear. This TCR came from a woman between 40 and 55 years old in good health. Some clones in this sample may be carry-over from other donors' samples. The CDR3 coding sequence is TGTGCCAGCGGGCGGAGCAATCAGCCCCAGCATTTT. Protein sequence: CASGRSNQPQHF.